This T cell receptor (beta chain) stems from a study of T cell changes during pregnancy in multiple sclerosis. This clone came up once. Using immunoSEQ multiplex PCR, the repertoire was profiled, and TCRdb retains in-frame clones only, with some absent. The data hold 65,000 to 95,000 clones, with about 93% observed a single time. Trimming took 0 bases from V and 9 from J, leaving 15 bases between them. CDR1 is MNHEY and CDR2 is SVGAGI in the germline V gene. The CDR3 loop spans 15 amino acids. The rearrangement joins TRBV6-5 to TRBJ1-3, with no clear D. Specimen: peripheral blood, collected after pregnancy. The receptor comes from a female donor in good health, enrolled as a control in a pregnancy study. The CDR3 DNA reads as TGTGCCAGCAGTTACTCAACGAATCGGTTGAGCACCATATATTTT. Translation gives CASSYSTNRLSTIYF.